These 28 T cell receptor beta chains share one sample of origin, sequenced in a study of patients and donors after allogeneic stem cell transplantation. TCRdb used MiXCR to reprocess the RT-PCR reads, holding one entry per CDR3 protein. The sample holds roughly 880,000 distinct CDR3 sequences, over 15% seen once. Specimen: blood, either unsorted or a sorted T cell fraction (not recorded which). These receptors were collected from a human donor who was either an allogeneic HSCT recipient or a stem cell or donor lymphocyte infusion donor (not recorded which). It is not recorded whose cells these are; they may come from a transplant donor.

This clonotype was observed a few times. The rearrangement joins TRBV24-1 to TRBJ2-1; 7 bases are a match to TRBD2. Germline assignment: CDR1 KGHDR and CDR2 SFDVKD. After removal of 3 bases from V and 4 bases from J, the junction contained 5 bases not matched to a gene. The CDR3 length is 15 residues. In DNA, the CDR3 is TGTGCCACCAGTGATCGGACTAGTTTTTACAATGAGCAGTTCTTC. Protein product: CATSDRTSFYNEQFF.

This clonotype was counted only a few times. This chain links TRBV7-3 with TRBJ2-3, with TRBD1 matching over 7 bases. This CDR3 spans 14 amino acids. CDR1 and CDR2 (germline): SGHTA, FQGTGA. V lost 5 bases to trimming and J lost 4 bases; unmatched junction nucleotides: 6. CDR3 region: CASSLWTGPDTQYF. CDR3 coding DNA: TGTGCCAGCAGCCTATGGACAGGTCCAGATACGCAGTATTTT.

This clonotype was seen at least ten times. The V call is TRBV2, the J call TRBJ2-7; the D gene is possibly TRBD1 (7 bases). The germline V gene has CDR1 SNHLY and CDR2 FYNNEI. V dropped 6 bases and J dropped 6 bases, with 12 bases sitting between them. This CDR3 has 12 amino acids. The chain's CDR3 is CASSVQGGEQYF. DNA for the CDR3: TGTGCCAGCAGCGTCCAGGGGGGCGAGCAGTACTTC.

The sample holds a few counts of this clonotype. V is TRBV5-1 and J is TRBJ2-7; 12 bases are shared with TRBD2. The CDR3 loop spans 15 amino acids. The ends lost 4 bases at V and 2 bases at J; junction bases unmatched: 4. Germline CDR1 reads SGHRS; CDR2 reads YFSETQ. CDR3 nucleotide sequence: TGCGCCAGCAGCGAAGGACTAGCGGGGACCTACGAGCAGTACTTC. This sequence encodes CASSEGLAGTYEQYF.

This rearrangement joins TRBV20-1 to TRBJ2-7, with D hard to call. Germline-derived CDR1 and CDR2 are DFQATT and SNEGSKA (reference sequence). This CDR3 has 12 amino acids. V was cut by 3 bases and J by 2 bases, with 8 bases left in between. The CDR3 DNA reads TGCAGTGCTAGCGGTGATCCCTACGAGCAGTACTTC. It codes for CSASGDPYEQYF.

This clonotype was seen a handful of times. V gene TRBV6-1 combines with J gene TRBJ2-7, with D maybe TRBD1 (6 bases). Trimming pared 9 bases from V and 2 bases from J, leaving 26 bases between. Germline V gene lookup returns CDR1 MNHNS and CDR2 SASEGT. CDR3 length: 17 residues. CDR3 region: CASTSRDTGTSTYEQYF. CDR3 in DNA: TGTGCCAGTACATCCCGGGACACCGGCACTTCCACCTACGAGCAGTACTTC.

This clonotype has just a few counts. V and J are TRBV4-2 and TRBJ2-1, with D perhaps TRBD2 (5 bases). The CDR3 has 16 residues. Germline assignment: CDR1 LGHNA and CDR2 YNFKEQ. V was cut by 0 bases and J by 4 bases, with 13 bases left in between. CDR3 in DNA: TGTGCCAGCAGCCAAGATCACGGGGAGAATTACAATGAGCAGTTCTTC. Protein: CASSQDHGENYNEQFF.

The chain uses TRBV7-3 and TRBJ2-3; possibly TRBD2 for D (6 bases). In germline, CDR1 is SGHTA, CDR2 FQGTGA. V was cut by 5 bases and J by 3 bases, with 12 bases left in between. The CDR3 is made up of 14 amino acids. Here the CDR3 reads CASSRLGGTDTQYF. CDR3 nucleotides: TGTGCCAGCAGCCGCCTCGGGGGTACAGATACGCAGTATTTT.

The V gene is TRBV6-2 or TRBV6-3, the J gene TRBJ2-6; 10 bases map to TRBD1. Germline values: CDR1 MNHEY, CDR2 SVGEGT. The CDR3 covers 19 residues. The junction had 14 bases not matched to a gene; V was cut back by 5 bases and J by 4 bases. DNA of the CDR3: TGTGCCAGCAGTGGAGCCGGGACAGGGGTTAGGTCGGGGGCCAACGTCCTGACTTTC. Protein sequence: CASSGAGTGVRSGANVLTF.

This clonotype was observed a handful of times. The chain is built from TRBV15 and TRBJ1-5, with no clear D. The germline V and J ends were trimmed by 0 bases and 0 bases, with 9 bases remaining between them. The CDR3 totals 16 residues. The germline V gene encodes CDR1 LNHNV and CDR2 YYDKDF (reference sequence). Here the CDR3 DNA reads TGTGCCACCAGCAGAGATGGGCAGCTTAGCAATCAGCCCCAGCATTTT. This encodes CATSRDGQLSNQPQHF.

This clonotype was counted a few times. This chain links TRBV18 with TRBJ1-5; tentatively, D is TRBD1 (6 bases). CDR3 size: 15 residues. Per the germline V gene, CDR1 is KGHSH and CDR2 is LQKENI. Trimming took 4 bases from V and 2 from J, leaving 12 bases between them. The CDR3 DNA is TGTGCCAGCTCACTGGTAAGACAGGGCAATCAGCCCCAGCATTTT. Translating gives CASSLVRQGNQPQHF.

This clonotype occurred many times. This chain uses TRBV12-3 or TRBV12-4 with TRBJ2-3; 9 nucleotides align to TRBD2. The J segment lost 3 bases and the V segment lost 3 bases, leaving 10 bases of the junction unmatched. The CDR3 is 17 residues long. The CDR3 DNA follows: TGTGCCAGCAGTTTGCCGATGAGCGGGAGGAGAACAGATACGCAGTATTTT. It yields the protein CASSLPMSGRRTDTQYF.

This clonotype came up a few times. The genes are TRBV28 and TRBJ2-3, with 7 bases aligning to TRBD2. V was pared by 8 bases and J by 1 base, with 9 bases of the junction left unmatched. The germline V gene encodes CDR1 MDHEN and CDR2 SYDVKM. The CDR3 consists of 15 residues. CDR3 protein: CASQLSGVRTDTQYF. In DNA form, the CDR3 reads TGTGCCAGCCAACTCAGCGGGGTCCGCACAGATACGCAGTATTTT.

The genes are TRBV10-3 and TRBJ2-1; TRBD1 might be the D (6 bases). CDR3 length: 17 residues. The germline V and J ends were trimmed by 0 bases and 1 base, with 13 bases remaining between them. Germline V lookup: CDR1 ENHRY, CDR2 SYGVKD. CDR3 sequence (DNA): TGTGCCATCAGTGAGTCGGGGGCAACCGGGTCCTACAATGAGCAGTTCTTC. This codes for CAISESGATGSYNEQFF.

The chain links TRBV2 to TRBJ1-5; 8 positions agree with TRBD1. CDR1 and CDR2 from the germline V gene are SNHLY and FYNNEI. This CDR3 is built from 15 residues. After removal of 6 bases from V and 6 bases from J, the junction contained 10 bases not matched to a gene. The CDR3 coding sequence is TGTGCCAGCAGCGCTCTGGACAGGGTTATTCAGCCCCAGCATTTT. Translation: CASSALDRVIQPQHF.

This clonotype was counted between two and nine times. The CDR3 region is CASSLGRPGTGELFF. In DNA form, the CDR3 reads TGTGCCAGCAGTCTAGGACGTCCCGGCACCGGGGAGCTGTTTTTT. The V call is TRBV12-3 or TRBV12-4, the J call TRBJ2-2; the D is unclear. Trimming took off 5 bases at V and 4 bases at J, with 14 bases between the two ends. The CDR3 contains 15 residues.

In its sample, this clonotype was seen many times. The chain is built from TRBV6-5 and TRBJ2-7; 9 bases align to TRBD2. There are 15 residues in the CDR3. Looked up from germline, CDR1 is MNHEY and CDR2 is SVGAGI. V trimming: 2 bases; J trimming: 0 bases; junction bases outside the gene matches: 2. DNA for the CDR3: TGTGCCAGCAGTTACCCGCGGGAGGGCTCCTACGAGCAGTACTTC. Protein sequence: CASSYPREGSYEQYF.

CDR3 DNA sequence: TGTGCCTACAATGAGCAGTTCTTC. Translation: CAYNEQFF. This sequence joins TRBV6-5 and TRBJ2-1; D ambiguous. Germline V gene data show CDR1 as MNHEY and CDR2 as SVGAGI. V shed 11 bases and J shed 4 bases, with 0 bases lying between them. The CDR3 is made up of 8 amino acids.

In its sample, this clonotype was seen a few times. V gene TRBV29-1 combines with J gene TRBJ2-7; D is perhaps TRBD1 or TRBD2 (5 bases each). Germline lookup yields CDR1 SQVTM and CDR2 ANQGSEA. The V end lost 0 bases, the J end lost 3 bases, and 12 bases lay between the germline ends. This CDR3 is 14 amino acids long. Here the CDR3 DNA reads TGCAGCGTTGAAGATCGGAGGCAGGGCTACGAGCAGTACTTC. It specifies CSVEDRRQGYEQYF.

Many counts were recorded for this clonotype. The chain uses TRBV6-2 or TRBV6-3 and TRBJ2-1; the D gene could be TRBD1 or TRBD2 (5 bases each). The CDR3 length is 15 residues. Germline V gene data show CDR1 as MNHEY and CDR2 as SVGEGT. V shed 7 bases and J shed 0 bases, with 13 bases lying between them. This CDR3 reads CASTTGTSSYNEQFF. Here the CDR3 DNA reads TGTGCCAGCACCACCGGGACCAGCTCCTACAATGAGCAGTTCTTC.

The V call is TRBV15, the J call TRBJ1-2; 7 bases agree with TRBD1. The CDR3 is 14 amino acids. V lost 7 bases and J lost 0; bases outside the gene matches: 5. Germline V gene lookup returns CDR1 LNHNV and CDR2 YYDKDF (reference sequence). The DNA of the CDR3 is TGTGCCACCACCCGGGACAGAGCTAACTATGGCTACACCTTC. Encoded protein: CATTRDRANYGYTF.

The CDR3 DNA reads as TGTGCCAGCAGCCCAAAAACAGCCATGAACACTGAAGCTTTCTTT. Amino acids: CASSPKTAMNTEAFF. The chain uses TRBV7-2 and TRBJ1-1; D unresolved. The CDR3 has 15 residues. Germline CDR1 SGHTA, CDR2 FQGNSA. The V end was cut by 5 bases, the J end by 0 bases, with 13 bases between.

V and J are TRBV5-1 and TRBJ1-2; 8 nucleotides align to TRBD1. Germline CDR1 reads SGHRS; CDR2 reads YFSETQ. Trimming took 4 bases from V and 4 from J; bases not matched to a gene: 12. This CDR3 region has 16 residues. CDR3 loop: CASSPDRSGGSYGYTF. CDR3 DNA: TGCGCCAGCAGCCCGGATCGGTCAGGGGGCTCCTATGGCTACACCTTC.

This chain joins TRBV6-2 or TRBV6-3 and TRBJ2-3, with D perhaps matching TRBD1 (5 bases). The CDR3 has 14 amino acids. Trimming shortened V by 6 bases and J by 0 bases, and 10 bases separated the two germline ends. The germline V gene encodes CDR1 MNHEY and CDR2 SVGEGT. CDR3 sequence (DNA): TGTGCCAGCAGGACAGACCCTAGCACAGATACGCAGTATTTT. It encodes CASRTDPSTDTQYF.

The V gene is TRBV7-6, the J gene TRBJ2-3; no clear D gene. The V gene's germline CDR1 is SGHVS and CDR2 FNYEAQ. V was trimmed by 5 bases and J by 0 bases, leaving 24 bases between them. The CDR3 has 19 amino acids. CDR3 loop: CASSPLRAEDLFSTDTQYF. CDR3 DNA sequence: TGTGCCAGCAGCCCCCTTAGAGCCGAAGACTTGTTTAGCACAGATACGCAGTATTTT. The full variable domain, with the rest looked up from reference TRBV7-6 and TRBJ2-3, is GAGVSQSPRYKVTKRGQDVALRCDPISGHVSLYWYRQALGQGPEFLTYFNYEAQQDKSGLPNDRFSAERPEGSISTLTIQRTEQRDSAMYRCASSPLRAEDLFSTDTQYFGPGTRLTVL.

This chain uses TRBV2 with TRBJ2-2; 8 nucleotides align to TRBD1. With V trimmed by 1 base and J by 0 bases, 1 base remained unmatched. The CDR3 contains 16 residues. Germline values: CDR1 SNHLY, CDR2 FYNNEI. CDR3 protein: CASSEVGQANTGELFF. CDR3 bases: TGTGCCAGCAGTGAAGTGGGACAGGCGAACACCGGGGAGCTGTTTTTT.

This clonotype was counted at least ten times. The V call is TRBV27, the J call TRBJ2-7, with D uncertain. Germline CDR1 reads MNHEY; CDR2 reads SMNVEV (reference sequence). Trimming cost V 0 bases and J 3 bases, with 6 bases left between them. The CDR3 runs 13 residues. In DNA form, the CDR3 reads TGTGCCAGCAGTTTATCGGCCGGCTACGAGCAGTACTTC. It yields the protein CASSLSAGYEQYF.

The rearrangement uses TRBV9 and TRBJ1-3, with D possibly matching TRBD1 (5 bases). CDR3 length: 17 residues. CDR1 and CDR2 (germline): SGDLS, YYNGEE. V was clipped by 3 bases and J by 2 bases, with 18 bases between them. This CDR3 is CASSARADSGAGNTIYF. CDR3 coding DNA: TGTGCCAGCAGCGCCCGGGCCGACAGCGGTGCTGGAAACACCATATATTTT.